The next 32 T cell receptor beta chains were all read from a single sample in a study of blood T cell repertoires in COVID-19 (TCRdb year 2020). The protocol used for the library was the immunoSEQ multiplex PCR assay. TCRdb stores this immuneACCESS table with in-frame sequences only. Part of the clones is absent; in the studies checked, under half of the shortfall reflects unresolved V genes, and no reason is known for the rest. The sample table lists under 130,000 clones, about nine tenths of them with a count of one. The ten largest clones add up to over 15% of the sample. The specimen sequenced was peripheral blood. The receptor set was obtained from a woman of 80 years or more in a cohort sampled during active COVID-19.

The CDR3 DNA reads as TGTGCCAGCCATAGCGGGAGGACCTACAATGAGCAGTTCTTC. Amino acid sequence: CASHSGRTYNEQFF. The rearrangement uses TRBV28 and TRBJ2-1; 10 bases fit TRBD2. The CDR3 is 14 residues long. Germline loops: CDR1 MDHEN, CDR2 SYDVKM. With 8 bases clipped from V and 2 bases from J, the junction kept 3 bases outside the gene matches.

This clone appeared a single time. The CDR3 protein is CATSFGTGSPQPQHF. The DNA of the CDR3 is TGTGCCACCAGTTTTGGGACAGGGTCCCCTCAGCCCCAGCATTTT. This chain links TRBV24-1 with TRBJ1-5; 9 positions agree with TRBD1. The V and J ends lost 6 bases and 6 bases, in that order; junction bases with no gene match: 8. CDR1 KGHDR and CDR2 SFDVKD come from the germline V gene. This CDR3 has 15 residues.

The sample holds a few counts of this clone. The rearrangement joins TRBV7-6 to TRBJ1-3; 9 bases map to TRBD1. Germline V lookup: CDR1 SGHVS, CDR2 FNYEAQ. The CDR3 consists of 16 residues. The trim removed 5 bases at V and 0 bases at J, leaving 5 bases unmatched. This CDR3 is CASSQGQGGSGNTIYF. In nucleotides, the CDR3 is TGTGCCAGCAGCCAGGGACAGGGAGGCTCTGGAAACACCATATATTTT.

In its sample, this clone was seen a few times. This sequence joins TRBV19 and TRBJ1-5, with 9 bases matching TRBD1. Looked up from germline, CDR1 is LNHDA and CDR2 is SQIVND (reference sequence). Unmatched junction bases numbered 8, after V lost 4 bases and J lost 4 bases. CDR3 length: 16 amino acids. Written as DNA, the CDR3 is TGTGCCAGTAGTAGCCGGGACAGGGTGGAGAATCAGCCCCAGCATTTT. Translating gives CASSSRDRVENQPQHF.

The V call is TRBV29-1, the J call TRBJ2-3, with 10 bases identical to TRBD2. The trim removed 4 bases at V and 6 bases at J, leaving 4 bases unmatched. Germline CDR1 reads SQVTM; CDR2 reads ANQGSEA. The CDR3 sequence is 13 residues long. The CDR3 region has the DNA TGCAGCGTTGGGGCTAGCGGGAGTGATACGCAGTATTTT. This encodes CSVGASGSDTQYF.

The chain combines TRBV28 with TRBJ2-7, with TRBD2 as a possible D gene (6 bases). The V end lost 2 bases, the J end lost 4 bases, and 9 bases lay between the germline ends. In germline, CDR1 is MDHEN, CDR2 SYDVKM. This CDR3 has 13 residues. The CDR3 loop is CASSLPGLYEQYF. The CDR3 DNA sequence: TGTGCCAGCAGTTTACCGGGACTTTACGAGCAGTACTTC.

The gene calls are TRBV9 and TRBJ2-7; D perhaps matches TRBD1 (6 bases). The CDR3 has 14 amino acids. CDR1 is SGDLS and CDR2 is YYNGEE in the germline V gene. The ends were cut back, 3 bases at V and 0 bases at J, with 10 bases in the middle. In DNA, the CDR3 is TGTGCCAGCAGCGGGGGGCATAGCTCCTACGAGCAGTACTTC. It specifies CASSGGHSSYEQYF. Drawing the rest from reference TRBV9 and TRBJ2-7, the complete variable domain is DSGVTQTPKHLITATGQRVTLRCSPRSGDLSVYWYQQSLDQGLQFLIQYYNGEERAKGNILERFSAQQFPDLHSELNLSSLELGDSALYFCASSGGHSSYEQYFGPGTRLTVT.

The chain couples TRBV7-8 to TRBJ2-3, with 9 bases identical to TRBD2. V dropped 1 base and J dropped 8; count of bases not matched to a gene: 1. This CDR3 has 13 amino acids. Germline V gene data show CDR1 as SGHVS and CDR2 as FQNEAQ. The CDR3: CASSLVSGGTQYF. CDR3 in DNA: TGTGCCAGCAGCTTAGTTAGCGGGGGTACGCAGTATTTT.

The V and J genes are TRBV27 and TRBJ2-1, with D perhaps TRBD2 (5 bases). CDR1 is MNHEY, CDR2 SMNVEV, per germline (reference sequence). V was cut by 5 bases and J by 9 bases, with 17 bases left in between. The CDR3 runs 14 residues. The CDR3 loop reads CASSNGRVSGEQFF. The CDR3, as DNA: TGTGCCAGCAGTAACGGGCGGGTTTCCGGTGAGCAGTTCTTC.

The chain is built from TRBV30 and TRBJ2-1, with TRBD2 matching 15 bases. V shed 2 bases and J 16 bases; nucleotides not matched to a gene: 3. This CDR3 has 12 amino acids. Germline CDR1 reads GTSNPN; CDR2 reads SVGIG (reference sequence). The CDR3 sequence is CAWSPGLAGGFF. As DNA, the CDR3 is TGTGCCTGGAGTCCGGGACTAGCGGGGGGATTCTTC.

The gene calls are TRBV7-6 and TRBJ2-2; weak D call: TRBD2 (5 bases). The ends were cut back, 0 bases at V and 5 bases at J, with 10 bases in the middle. The CDR3 has 15 residues. Germline V gene sequence: CDR1 SGHVS, CDR2 FNYEAQ. Here the CDR3 reads CASSLASGGTGELFF. The DNA of the CDR3 is TGTGCCAGCAGCTTAGCGTCCGGCGGGACCGGGGAGCTGTTTTTT. Together with reference TRBV7-6 and TRBJ2-2, the CDR3 gives the full variable domain: GAGVSQSPRYKVTKRGQDVALRCDPISGHVSLYWYRQALGQGPEFLTYFNYEAQQDKSGLPNDRFSAERPEGSISTLTIQRTEQRDSAMYRCASSLASGGTGELFFGEGSRLTVL.

V and J are TRBV4-1 and TRBJ1-5, with D perhaps matching TRBD1 (5 bases). Germline lookup yields CDR1 MGHRA and CDR2 YSYEKL. The CDR3 is made up of 16 amino acids. Between the trimmed V and J ends, which lost 0 bases and 3 bases, there was a span of 12 bases. The CDR3 DNA reads TGCGCCAGCAGCCAAGAAAGCAGGGCTATCAATCAGCCCCAGCATTTT. This sequence encodes CASSQESRAINQPQHF.

V gene TRBV5-6 combines with J gene TRBJ1-6; D ambiguous. Germline loops: CDR1 SGHDT, CDR2 YYEEEE. Between the trimmed V and J ends, which lost 4 bases and 8 bases, there was a span of 19 bases. This CDR3 has 16 residues. The CDR3 is CASSPRSPRPDSPLHF. The DNA for the CDR3 is TGTGCCAGCAGCCCGCGGTCCCCCCGCCCGGATTCACCCCTCCACTTT.

This chain connects TRBV27 to TRBJ2-7; tentative D call: TRBD1 (7 bases). The CDR3 consists of 14 residues. Germline V gives CDR1 MNHEY, CDR2 SMNVEV (reference sequence). V was cut by 6 bases and J by 1 base, with 13 bases left in between. CDR3: CASRPAGGSYEQYF. The CDR3 region has the DNA TGTGCCAGCAGACCGGCAGGGGGGTCCTACGAGCAGTACTTC.

This chain connects TRBV5-1 to TRBJ1-1; perhaps TRBD1 as D (6 bases). The CDR3 covers 15 residues. V was cut by 0 bases and J by 11 bases, with 20 bases left in between. Germline lookup yields CDR1 SGHRS and CDR2 YFSETQ. CDR3 in DNA: TGCGCCAGCAGCTTGGAGGCCAGGGGCTCTGGAATGGCTTTCTTT. Encoded protein: CASSLEARGSGMAFF.

The chain joins TRBV5-1 to TRBJ2-3; 11 positions match TRBD2. V dropped 4 bases and J dropped 0; count of bases not matched to a gene: 4. The germline V gene has CDR1 SGHRS and CDR2 YFSETQ. CDR3 size: 16 residues. CDR3 region: CASSGTSGPSTDTQYF. DNA of the CDR3: TGCGCCAGCAGCGGGACTAGCGGACCTAGCACAGATACGCAGTATTTT. Together with reference TRBV5-1 and TRBJ2-3, the CDR3 gives the full variable domain: KAGVTQTPRYLIKTRGQQVTLSCSPISGHRSVSWYQQTPGQGLQFLFEYFSETQRNKGNFPGRFSGRQFSNSRSEMNVSTLELGDSALYLCASSGTSGPSTDTQYFGPGTRLTVL.

The sample holds one count of this clone. The chain joins TRBV27 to TRBJ2-7, with 10 bases identical to TRBD1. Germline-derived CDR1 and CDR2 are MNHEY and SMNVEV (reference sequence). Trimming removed 5 bases from V and 6 bases from J; junction bases left unmatched: 10. The CDR3 spans 15 residues. Here the CDR3 reads CASSPVGQGVSEQYF. The CDR3 region has the DNA TGTGCCAGCAGTCCCGTCGGACAGGGGGTAAGCGAGCAGTACTTC.

The chain links TRBV6-5 to TRBJ2-6, with 9 positions matching TRBD1. The CDR3 runs 16 residues. With V trimmed by 0 bases and J by 8 bases, 5 bases remained unmatched. The V gene's germline CDR1 is MNHEY and CDR2 SVGAGI. Here the CDR3 DNA reads TGTGCCAGCAGTTACTCAGGACAGGGGACGACCAACGTCCTGACTTTC. Amino acid sequence: CASSYSGQGTTNVLTF.

CDR3 amino acids: CASSRTSGDPSGANVLTF. CDR3 DNA sequence: TGTGCCAGCAGCCGGACTAGCGGGGACCCTTCTGGGGCCAACGTCCTGACTTTC. V is TRBV3-1 (or the pseudogene TRBV3-2) and J is TRBJ2-6, with 12 bases that match TRBD2. This CDR3 spans 18 amino acids. CDR1 and CDR2 (germline): LGHDT, YNNKEL (reference sequence). V gave up 4 bases and J gave up 1 base; unmatched junction bases: 5.

The chain has TRBV3-1 (or the pseudogene TRBV3-2) and TRBJ2-7, with D possibly being TRBD2 (5 bases). The CDR3 is 14 residues long. V lost 1 base, J lost 7 bases, and 14 bases lay in between. Germline CDR1 reads LGHDT; CDR2 reads YNNKEL (reference sequence). CDR3 amino acids: CASSQAGRPGEQYF. The CDR3 DNA sequence: TGTGCCAGCAGCCAAGCGGGAAGACCGGGTGAGCAGTACTTC.

The gene calls are TRBV30 and TRBJ2-1, with TRBD2 matching 10 bases. The V gene end was trimmed by 0 bases and the J gene end by 8 bases; junction bases not matched to a gene: 4. CDR3 length: 14 amino acids. Germline-derived CDR1 and CDR2 are GTSNPN and SVGIG (reference sequence). The CDR3 DNA reads as TGTGCCTGGAGTGTAAGCGGGGGGGCCGATGAGCAGTTCTTC. Translation gives CAWSVSGGADEQFF.

The chain is built from TRBV5-4 and TRBJ2-3; 8 bases map to TRBD1. The germline gives CDR1 SGHNT, CDR2 YYREEE (reference sequence). J was trimmed by 0 bases and V by 4 bases; bases with no gene match: 7. The CDR3 covers 16 residues. The DNA for the CDR3 is TGTGCCAGCAGCCCAGGGGGCGGTCTTAGCACAGATACGCAGTATTTT. This translates into CASSPGGGLSTDTQYF.

V is TRBV4-1 and J is TRBJ2-7; D may be TRBD2 (6 bases). The V and J ends lost 8 bases and 2 bases respectively, with 22 bases between them. The CDR3 has 16 residues. Germline lookup yields CDR1 MGHRA and CDR2 YSYEKL. CDR3: CASSPFPRELAYEQYF. CDR3 sequence (DNA): TGCGCCAGCTCGCCTTTCCCCCGGGAGCTAGCCTACGAGCAGTACTTC.

This chain joins TRBV18 and TRBJ1-2; TRBD1 aligns across 8 bases. Germline CDR1 reads KGHSH; CDR2 reads LQKENI. The CDR3 is made up of 18 amino acids. Trimming at V came to 6 bases and at J to 4 bases, leaving 19 bases not matched to a gene. The CDR3 protein is CASSTGGTGMMGGYGYTF. The CDR3 nucleotides read TGTGCCAGCTCCACCGGAGGGACAGGCATGATGGGAGGCTATGGCTACACCTTC.

V usage is TRBV20-1 and J usage is TRBJ1-1; D is undetermined. Germline V gives CDR1 DFQATT, CDR2 SNEGSKA (reference sequence). Trimming cost V 7 bases and J 5 bases, with 11 bases left between them. This CDR3 comprises 11 residues. In nucleotides, the CDR3 is TGCAGTGGGGTGGGAGGAACTGAAGCTTTCTTT. Translation gives CSGVGGTEAFF.

The chain links TRBV5-6 to TRBJ1-1, with 7 bases fitting TRBD1. V gave up 4 bases and J gave up 1 base; unmatched junction bases: 4. CDR1 is SGHDT, CDR2 YYEEEE, per germline. This CDR3 is 14 amino acids long. The CDR3 DNA reads as TGTGCCAGCAGCCTCCGACAGGGGAACACTGAAGCTTTCTTT. Protein product: CASSLRQGNTEAFF.

The V gene is TRBV6-1, the J gene TRBJ2-5; the D gene is possibly TRBD1 (5 bases). V was trimmed by 1 base and J by 0 bases, leaving 12 bases between them. Germline CDR1 MNHNS, CDR2 SASEGT. CDR3 length: 16 amino acids. The CDR3 bases are TGTGCCAGCAGTGAAGAGCCTGCAGGGTACCAAGAGACCCAGTACTTC. It codes for CASSEEPAGYQETQYF.

The rearrangement joins TRBV19 to TRBJ2-1, with 9 bases matching TRBD2. Germline CDR1 is LNHDA and CDR2 is SQIVND (reference sequence). Unmatched junction bases numbered 5, after V lost 4 bases and J lost 7 bases. The CDR3 loop spans 14 amino acids. This chain's CDR3 is CASSTGTSKNEQFF. The CDR3 region has the DNA TGTGCCAGTAGTACCGGGACTAGCAAAAATGAGCAGTTCTTC.

This clone was seen a single time. V and J are TRBV24-1 and TRBJ2-1; 14 bases line up with TRBD2. There are 20 residues in the CDR3. Looked up from germline, CDR1 is KGHDR and CDR2 is SFDVKD. V shed 0 bases, J shed 0 bases, and the junction held 6 bases outside the gene matches. The CDR3 sequence: CATSDLGGLAGASSYNEQFF. The CDR3 nucleotides read TGTGCCACCAGTGATTTGGGGGGACTAGCGGGAGCAAGCTCCTACAATGAGCAGTTCTTC.

V is TRBV29-1 and J is TRBJ1-1, with 7 bases that match TRBD1. With V trimmed by 7 bases and J by 3 bases, 2 bases remained unmatched. Looked up from germline, CDR1 is SQVTM and CDR2 is ANQGSEA. This CDR3 contains 11 residues. Here the CDR3 reads CSGDSYTEAFF. In DNA, the CDR3 is TGCAGCGGGGACAGTTACACTGAAGCTTTCTTT.

The chain employs TRBV27 and TRBJ1-4; 9 nucleotides agree with TRBD1. CDR3 length equals 15 residues. Germline CDR1 is MNHEY and CDR2 is SMNVEV (reference sequence). After removal of 6 bases from V and 5 bases from J, the junction contained 7 bases not matched to a gene. In nucleotides, the CDR3 is TGTGCCAGCAGAACTCCGGGACAGGGAAATGAAAAACTGTTTTTT. It encodes CASRTPGQGNEKLFF.

This clone was seen only once. The chain employs TRBV28 and TRBJ1-2, with a weak D call TRBD1 (6 bases). Germline loops: CDR1 MDHEN, CDR2 SYDVKM. The CDR3 is 15 amino acids. Trimming removed 4 bases at V and 2 bases at J, with 14 bases between. The CDR3 protein is CASSSEGGVNYGYTF. Written as DNA, the CDR3 is TGTGCCAGCAGTTCCGAGGGGGGGGTAAACTATGGCTACACCTTC.